Below are 13 T cell receptor beta chains sequenced from a single sample in a study of circulating tumor DNA in untreated peripheral T-cell lymphoma. The table came from immunoSEQ multiplex PCR; TCRdb's copy has only in-frame clones and leaves some out. The sample yields around 10,000 clones, about 80% seen once. Sequencing was done on a sample of tumor tissue. The receptors were sampled from a human donor with peripheral T-cell lymphoma.

The chain couples TRBV18 to TRBJ2-6, with 8 nucleotides matching TRBD1. Trimming removed 3 bases from V and 0 bases from J; junction bases left unmatched: 1. CDR3 length: 16 amino acids. Germline CDR1 KGHSH, CDR2 LQKENI. CDR3 coding DNA: TGTGCCAGCTCACCGGGACAGGACTCTGGGGCCAACGTCCTGACTTTC. This encodes CASSPGQDSGANVLTF.

The V call is TRBV6-4, the J call TRBJ2-2; D perhaps matches TRBD1 (5 bases). The CDR3 length is 13 residues. CDR1 and CDR2 from the germline V gene are MRHNA and SNTAGT. V was clipped by 6 bases and J by 6 bases, with 11 bases between them. CDR3 amino acids: CASSLRVAGELFF. The CDR3 DNA follows: TGTGCCAGCAGCCTCAGGGTCGCCGGGGAGCTGTTTTTT.

The chain is built from TRBV7-7 and TRBJ2-3; the match to TRBD1 covers 9 bases. Germline-derived CDR1 and CDR2 are SSHAT and FNYEAQ (reference sequence). V was pared by 5 bases and J by 1 base, with 4 bases of the junction left unmatched. There are 15 residues in the CDR3. CDR3 in amino acids: CASSMDRGGTDTQYF. The CDR3 DNA sequence: TGTGCCAGCAGCATGGACAGGGGCGGCACAGATACGCAGTATTTT. The whole variable domain, filled in from reference TRBV7-7 and TRBJ2-3, reads GAGVSQSPRYKVTKRGQDVTLRCDPISSHATLYWYQQALGQGPEFLTYFNYEAQPDKSGLPSDRFSAERPEGSISTLTIQRTEQRDSAMYRCASSMDRGGTDTQYFGPGTRLTVL.

V and J are TRBV7-5 and TRBJ1-5. TRBV7-5 is a pseudogene locus. CDR3 size: 15 residues. The DNA for the CDR3 is TGTGCCAGCAGCTTGTTAGCTACCGCACATCAGCCCCAGCATTTT. This sequence encodes CASSLLATAHQPQHF.

This clone was found once. This sequence joins TRBV25-1 and TRBJ1-2; 7 nucleotides agree with TRBD1. The CDR3 length is 12 residues. J gave up 2 bases and V 10 bases, and 4 bases lay outside the gene matches. Per the germline V gene, CDR1 is MGHDK and CDR2 is SYGVNS. This CDR3 reads CATLTGNYGYTF. In nucleotides, the CDR3 is TGTGCCACCCTGACAGGGAACTATGGCTACACCTTC.

DNA for the CDR3: TGTGCCAGCTCACCCGGAGGGTTAGCTGAAGCTTTCTTT. Its translation: CASSPGGLAEAFF. This chain connects TRBV18 to TRBJ1-1; D not certain. Germline V gene lookup returns CDR1 KGHSH and CDR2 LQKENI. Trimming left V 3 bases short and J 6 bases short, with 11 bases between. The CDR3 extends over 13 amino acids. Looking up the rest from reference TRBV18 and TRBJ1-1 gives the full variable domain: NAGVMQNPRHLVRRRGQEARLRCSPMKGHSHVYWYRQLPEEGLKFMVYLQKENIIDESGMPKERFSAEFPKEGPSILRIQQVVRGDSAAYFCASSPGGLAEAFFGQGTRLTVV.

The chain recombines TRBV10-3 with TRBJ2-4; D is unresolved. V lost 0 bases and J 3 bases, leaving 3 bases between the germline ends. The germline CDR1 and CDR2 sequences are ENHRY and SYGVKD. The CDR3 totals 13 residues. CDR3 in amino acids: CAISESGKNIQYF. For the CDR3, the DNA is TGTGCCATCAGTGAGTCCGGCAAAAACATTCAGTACTTC.

This clone was seen only once. The CDR3 reads CASSAGGHYGYTF. In nucleotides, the CDR3 is TGTGCCAGCAGTGCAGGGGGTCACTATGGCTACACCTTC. The rearrangement uses TRBV6-8 and TRBJ1-2; the match to TRBD1 covers 7 bases. Germline loops: CDR1 MNHGY, CDR2 SAAAGT. V dropped 5 bases and J dropped 3; count of bases not matched to a gene: 3. The CDR3 covers 13 residues.

The V call is TRBV18, the J call TRBJ1-1; possibly TRBD1 for D (6 bases). Germline V CDR1 and CDR2: KGHSH, LQKENI. Trimming pared 5 bases from V and 3 bases from J, leaving 10 bases between. This CDR3 is built from 13 residues. CDR3 DNA: TGTGCCAGCTCAATTCAGGGGTACACTGAAGCTTTCTTT. This sequence encodes CASSIQGYTEAFF.

The rearrangement uses TRBV5-1 and TRBJ1-2; D perhaps matches TRBD1 (5 bases). Germline V gene lookup returns CDR1 SGHRS and CDR2 YFSETQ. There are 15 residues in the CDR3. Deletions cut 0 bases from V and 4 bases from J, with 13 bases between. The CDR3 here is CASSLEGVSSYGYTF. The CDR3 nucleotides read TGCGCCAGCAGCTTGGAAGGGGTATCCTCCTATGGCTACACCTTC.

The chain joins TRBV11-3 to TRBJ2-5; TRBD1 matches at 7 bases. The CDR3 sequence is 15 residues long. The J segment lost 2 bases and the V segment lost 3 bases, leaving 6 bases of the junction unmatched. Germline CDR1 and CDR2: SGHNT and YENEEA. This CDR3 is CASSLVGTVQETQYF. CDR3 coding DNA: TGTGCCAGCAGCTTGGTCGGGACAGTACAAGAGACCCAGTACTTC.

The rearrangement uses TRBV12-5 and TRBJ2-5; no clear D. This CDR3 is built from 13 residues. V lost 7 bases to trimming and J lost 4 bases, with 13 bases between them. The germline V gene has CDR1 LGHNT and CDR2 FRNRAP. The CDR3 loop is CASAWGIRETQYF. The CDR3, as DNA: TGTGCTAGTGCCTGGGGTATCAGAGAGACCCAGTACTTC.

The CDR3 here is CASSDWAGSKGNEQFF. The CDR3 DNA is TGTGCCAGCAGTGATTGGGCGGGCAGTAAAGGGAATGAGCAGTTCTTC. The gene calls are TRBV25-1 and TRBJ2-1, with D possibly matching TRBD2 (5 bases). The ends were cut back, 3 bases at V and 7 bases at J, with 19 bases in the middle. Germline V lookup: CDR1 MGHDK, CDR2 SYGVNS. The CDR3 covers 16 residues.